This T cell receptor (beta chain) was recorded in a study of T-cell reconstitution after alpha-beta-depleted transplantation in children. V was cut by 2 bases and J by 0 bases, with 4 bases left in between. The germline gives CDR1 GTSNPN, CDR2 SVGIG (reference sequence). The CDR3 extends over 12 amino acids. A library of TCRbeta sequences, prepared with unique molecular identifiers, was generated. TCRdb reprocessed the PCR reads with MiXCR, giving one entry per CDR3 protein. Altogether some 490,000 distinct CDR3 sequences are present, around 12% being singletons, with the ten largest covering under 7%.

The receptor's source is a human donor who donated a stem cell graft to a child with combined immunodeficiency. The starting material was PBMCs from the stem cell graft donor, obtained from the stem cell graft. The chain employs TRBV30 and TRBJ2-5; the D is unclear. The DNA of the CDR3 is TGTGCCTGGAGTATCAACCAAGAGACCCAGTACTTC. Amino acid sequence: CAWSINQETQYF.